These 5 T cell receptor beta chains share one sample of origin, sequenced in a study of shared clonotypes between healthy human individuals. Clones were sequenced by immunoSEQ multiplex PCR, and TCRdb holds only the in-frame ones, with some missing. The table has 2 million to 2.5 million clones, around 95% seen once. The specimen was naive CD4+ T cells sorted from blood. Subset here: CD45RA+ positively selected. These receptor sequences come from a man aged 18 to 30 in good health.

In the case of this clone: The junction shows a germline mismatch at one end, possibly a read error. The chain combines TRBV30 with TRBJ2-5; D call uncertain. Looked up from germline, CDR1 is GTSNPN and CDR2 is SVGIG (reference sequence). The CDR3 is 13 residues long. The CDR3 sequence is CAWSLGPQGTQYF. The CDR3 DNA follows: TGTGCCTGGAGCCTTGGACCACAAGGGACCCAGTACTTC. Supplemented by reference TRBV30 and TRBJ2-5, the full variable domain reads SQTIHQWPATLVQPVGSPLSLECTVEGTSNPNLYWYRQAAGRGLQLLFYSVGIGQISSEVPQNLSASRPQDRQFILSSKKLLLSDSGFYLCAWSLGPQGTQYFGPGTRLLVL.

The chain couples TRBV6-5 to TRBJ2-1; D not resolved. The V gene lost 10 bases and the J gene lost 8 bases, with 12 bases spanning the gap. Per germline, CDR1 MNHEY and CDR2 SVGAGI. This CDR3 region has 11 residues. CDR3 sequence (DNA): TGTGCCACCCGGATTCTCCATGAGCAGTTCTTC. Protein: CATRILHEQFF.

The chain couples TRBV7-2 to TRBJ1-4; possibly TRBD1 for D (5 bases). Germline values: CDR1 SGHTA, CDR2 FQGNSA. With 3 bases removed from V and 0 bases from J, the gap between germline ends came to 5 bases. The CDR3 loop spans 14 amino acids. CDR3 nucleotide sequence: TGTGCCAGCAGCTTGGGGGCAACTAATGAAAAACTGTTTTTT. Its translation is CASSLGATNEKLFF.

This clone was detected only a few times. Other DNA sequences in the sample encode the same CDR3. In DNA form, the CDR3 reads TGTGCCATCAGCGGGACTAGCGGGAACACCGGGGAGCTGTTTTTT. It translates to CAISGTSGNTGELFF. The chain links TRBV10-3 to TRBJ2-2, with 11 bases fitting TRBD2. J gave up 1 base and V 6 bases, and 1 base lay outside the gene matches. CDR3 length equals 15 residues. The germline V gene has CDR1 ENHRY and CDR2 SYGVKD.

J is TRBJ2-7 and V is TRBV19; 12 bases align to TRBD2. The CDR3 covers 15 residues. Germline assignment: CDR1 LNHDA and CDR2 SQIVND (reference sequence). Trimming removed 4 bases from V and 5 bases from J; junction bases left unmatched: 6. Here the CDR3 reads CASSSRLAGADEQYF. The CDR3 bases are TGTGCCAGTAGTAGTCGACTAGCGGGAGCCGACGAGCAGTACTTC.